These T cell receptor beta chains were read from a single sample in a study of cytomegalovirus exposure and HLA in healthy donors. The method was immunoSEQ multiplex PCR; TCRdb's version includes in-frame clones alone and lacks a portion of them. The sample carries 130,000 to 150,000 clones, roughly 80% recorded once. Sequencing was carried out using PBMCs. The receptors derive from a woman aged 50 to 65 in good health and CMV-seropositive. CDR3s include the opening cysteine and the closing phenylalanine or tryptophan. The order of the fields is D gene, clone size, J gene, V gene, CDR3 DNA, CDR3 protein. A D gene is named only where the DNA matches it firmly. For some rows the clone size is stated as once, few or many, or as a class when expanded; others skip it.

D gene: NA; clone size: NA; J gene: TRBJ1-4; V gene: TRBV5-5; CDR3 DNA: TGTGCCAGCAGCTTTACGGGGAGGGATGAAAAACTGTTTTTT; CDR3 protein: CASSFTGRDEKLFF
D gene: NA; clone size: many; J gene: TRBJ1-4; V gene: TRBV4-3; CDR3 DNA: TGCGCCAGCAGCCAAGATCGGGCGGCAGGGGTGCAGGAAAAACTGTTTTTT; CDR3 protein: CASSQDRAAGVQEKLFF
D gene: NA; clone size: NA; J gene: TRBJ2-2; V gene: TRBV2; CDR3 DNA: TGTGCCAGCAGTGGAGAGGCGAACACCGGGGAGCTGTTTTTT; CDR3 protein: CASSGEANTGELFF
D gene: TRBD1; clone size: once; J gene: TRBJ1-2; V gene: TRBV25-1; CDR3 DNA: TGTGCCAGCAGCGCAGGGACAGATTATGGCTACACCTTC; CDR3 protein: CASSAGTDYGYTF
D gene: NA; clone size: once; J gene: TRBJ2-7; V gene: TRBV21-1; CDR3 DNA: TGTGCCAGCAGCAAAGGGACGACAGGGGGCTTCCCCTACGAGCAGTACTTC; CDR3 protein: CASSKGTTGGFPYEQYF
D gene: NA; clone size: NA; J gene: TRBJ1-2; V gene: TRBV28; CDR3 DNA: TGTGCCAGCAGTTTCGGGTTAAACTATGGCTACACCTTC; CDR3 protein: CASSFGLNYGYTF
D gene: TRBD2; clone size: NA; J gene: TRBJ2-7; V gene: TRBV28; CDR3 DNA: TGTGCCAGCAGCGAGCGGGGACCCGCGTACGAGCAGTACTTC; CDR3 protein: CASSERGPAYEQYF
D gene: NA; clone size: once; J gene: TRBJ2-7; V gene: TRBV11-2; CDR3 DNA: TGTGCCAGCAGCCCCTACCACGAGCAGTACTTC; CDR3 protein: CASSPYHEQYF
D gene: NA; clone size: NA; J gene: TRBJ1-6; V gene: TRBV6-4; CDR3 DNA: TGTGCCAGCAGTGACTCCGGGTCCCAGGGGTCACCCCTCCACTTT; CDR3 protein: CASSDSGSQGSPLHF
D gene: TRBD1; clone size: few; J gene: TRBJ2-7; V gene: TRBV5-1; CDR3 DNA: TGCGCCAGCAGCTTGGTGCCAGGGGGACCCTACGAGCAGTACTTC; CDR3 protein: CASSLVPGGPYEQYF
D gene: NA; clone size: NA; J gene: TRBJ1-1; V gene: TRBV10-3; CDR3 DNA: TGTGCCATCAGTGACCCGGGACACTTGAACACTGAAGCTTTCTTT; CDR3 protein: CAISDPGHLNTEAFF
D gene: TRBD1; clone size: NA; J gene: TRBJ1-2; V gene: TRBV6-6; CDR3 DNA: TGTGCCAGCACCGGCGACAGGGCCTATGGCTACACCTTC; CDR3 protein: CASTGDRAYGYTF
D gene: NA; clone size: NA; J gene: TRBJ2-3; V gene: TRBV9; CDR3 DNA: TGTGCCAGCAGCGTACTAGGACACGTAGATACGCAGTATTTT; CDR3 protein: CASSVLGHVDTQYF